The present entry profiles one T cell receptor (beta chain) with its context. As processed by the authors: How many nucleated cells were present was estimated from reference gene primer amplification. Using immunoSEQ multiplex PCR, the repertoire was profiled, and TCRdb retains in-frame clones only, with some absent. From that table come the V and J calls and clone size; the DNA was used to work out D and trimming. The sample holds about 490,000 clones, roughly 88% seen once. The source of the sample is a study of blood T cell repertoires in COVID-19. Across the whole study: The samples span acute and convalescent COVID-19 from the United States, Italy and Spain. T cells, B-cell-depleted T cells, or PBMCs supplied cDNA or gDNA.

This sequence originates from a human donor in a cohort sampled during active COVID-19. Sequencing input: peripheral blood.

The CDR3 here is CASSVVGSGQMNTEAFF. CDR3 DNA: TGTGCCAGCAGCGTAGTGGGGTCGGGACAGATGAACACTGAAGCTTTCTTT. The V and J genes are TRBV9 and TRBJ1-1; 7 bases match TRBD1. Trimming at V came to 0 bases and at J to 0 bases, leaving 8 bases not matched to a gene. From germline, CDR1 is SGDLS and CDR2 YYNGEE. The CDR3 runs 17 residues.